Shown below are 15 T cell receptor beta chains from a single sample sequenced in a study of T-cell reconstitution after alpha-beta-depleted transplantation in children. TCRbeta library preparation incorporated unique molecular identifiers. TCRdb passed the PCR reads through MiXCR, listing each CDR3 protein once. The sample consists of some 640,000 distinct CDR3 sequences, about 15% of them appearing once. The sequencing here drew on PBMCs from the stem cell graft donor, taken from the stem cell graft. These receptors were obtained from a human donor who donated a stem cell graft to a child with acute myeloid leukemia.

The sample holds a few counts of this clonotype. V is TRBV6-2 or TRBV6-3 and J is TRBJ2-7; D call uncertain. V was shortened by 2 bases and J by 7 bases, with 9 bases between the two germline ends. CDR3 size: 12 residues. The germline gives CDR1 MNHEY, CDR2 SVGEGT. CDR3 amino acids: CASSYPAREQYV. In DNA form, the CDR3 reads TGTGCCAGCAGTTACCCGGCGCGGGAGCAGTACGTC.

The chain is built from TRBV13 and TRBJ2-4; 11 bases map to TRBD1. The CDR3 length is 22 residues. CDR1 and CDR2 from the germline V gene are PRHDT and FYEKMQ (reference sequence). V lost 5 bases to trimming and J lost 0 bases; unmatched junction nucleotides: 21. CDR3 in amino acids: CASSTSRTGGHVQFIAKNIQYF. CDR3 bases: TGTGCCAGCAGCACCTCCAGGACAGGGGGCCATGTCCAATTTATAGCCAAAAACATTCAGTACTTC. Combining the CDR3 with reference TRBV13 and TRBJ2-4 gives the whole variable domain AAGVIQSPRHLIKEKRETATLKCYPIPRHDTVYWYQQGPGQDPQFLISFYEKMQSDKGSIPDRFSAQQFSDYHSELNMSSLELGDSALYFCASSTSRTGGHVQFIAKNIQYFGAGTRLSVL.

CDR3 in amino acids: CASSTPGTGDAGELFF. CDR3 in DNA: TGTGCCAGCAGTACTCCCGGGACAGGGGACGCCGGGGAGCTGTTTTTT. The chain combines TRBV7-8 with TRBJ2-2, with 10 bases lining up with TRBD1. CDR3 length equals 16 residues. Germline V gives CDR1 SGHVS, CDR2 FQNEAQ. V lost 6 bases to trimming and J lost 6 bases; unmatched junction nucleotides: 10.

V gene TRBV7-9 combines with J gene TRBJ1-1; no definite D call. This CDR3 is built from 12 residues. Germline V gene lookup returns CDR1 SEHNR and CDR2 FQNEAQ (reference sequence). V was shortened by 2 bases and J by 10 bases, with 11 bases between the two germline ends. The CDR3 reads CASSLNSMGAFF. In DNA, the CDR3 is TGTGCCAGCAGCTTAAATTCGATGGGAGCTTTCTTT.

V is TRBV18 and J is TRBJ2-2; D is perhaps TRBD2 (5 bases). V lost 8 bases, J lost 5 bases, and 15 bases lay in between. CDR1 and CDR2 (germline): KGHSH, LQKENI. The CDR3 has 14 amino acids. The CDR3 DNA reads as TGTGCCAGCGCAACGGTTCGGGATACCGGGGAGCTGTTTTTT. This encodes CASATVRDTGELFF.

V usage is TRBV6-2 or TRBV6-3 and J usage is TRBJ2-7; D is perhaps TRBD1 or TRBD2 (5 bases each). Germline V lookup: CDR1 MNHEY, CDR2 SVGEGT. Trimming pared 5 bases from V and 1 base from J, leaving 21 bases between. This CDR3 has 17 residues. CDR3 in amino acids: CASSPWGFSDSSYEQYF. CDR3 bases: TGTGCCAGCAGTCCCTGGGGGTTCTCCGACAGTTCCTACGAGCAGTACTTC.

This clonotype has at least ten counts. This chain joins TRBV20-1 and TRBJ2-7; D not resolved. Trimming removed 3 bases from V and 0 bases from J, with 12 bases in between. Germline CDR1 is DFQATT and CDR2 is SNEGSKA (reference sequence). The CDR3 has 14 amino acids. CDR3 sequence (DNA): TGCAGTGCTAGTAGGCCCGCTAGCTCCTACGAGCAGTACGTC. It specifies CSASRPASSYEQYV.

This clonotype has a handful of counts. V gene TRBV4-1 combines with J gene TRBJ1-5, with TRBD1 as a possible D gene (6 bases). This CDR3 comprises 15 residues. V shed 1 base and J shed 2 bases, with 9 bases lying between them. Germline-derived CDR1 and CDR2 are MGHRA and YSYEKL. The CDR3: CASSQGQDGNQPQHF. CDR3 in DNA: TGCGCCAGCAGCCAAGGACAGGACGGCAATCAGCCCCAGCATTTT.

This clonotype was found many times. This sequence joins TRBV5-1 and TRBJ2-3; a possible D gene is TRBD1 (6 bases). V dropped 8 bases and J dropped 4 bases, with 23 bases sitting between them. CDR1 and CDR2 from the germline V gene are SGHRS and YFSETQ. The CDR3 is 16 residues long. CDR3: CASSLRPVGQSDTQYF. Here the CDR3 DNA reads TGCGCCAGTTCCCTAAGGCCCGTTGGACAGTCAGATACGCAGTATTTT.

There are a few counts of this clonotype. The CDR3 DNA sequence: TGTGCCAGCAGTGAGGACGCAGGAGGAGGTAGCAATCAGCCCCAGCATTTT. It codes for CASSEDAGGGSNQPQHF. J is TRBJ1-5 and V is TRBV25-1; D call uncertain. Per the germline V gene, CDR1 is MGHDK and CDR2 is SYGVNS. The CDR3 is 17 residues long. The V gene lost 3 bases and the J gene lost 0 bases, with 15 bases spanning the gap.

This clonotype was counted a single time. The V call is TRBV12-3 or TRBV12-4, the J call TRBJ2-4; D may be TRBD1 (5 bases). Trimming shortened V by 4 bases and J by 9 bases, and 13 bases separated the two germline ends. The CDR3 sequence is 13 residues long. The DNA for the CDR3 is TGTGCCAGCAGTTCGGACGTGGGGCCCATTCAGTACTTC. Residues: CASSSDVGPIQYF.

As for this clonotype: A much larger clone differs from this one at a single base, so this may be a read error. The chain links TRBV20-1 to TRBJ2-3, with 11 nucleotides matching TRBD2. The CDR3 is 17 amino acids. CDR1 and CDR2 from the germline V gene are DFQATT and SNEGSKA (reference sequence). The V segment lost 3 bases and the J segment 4 bases; nucleotides outside the gene matches: 12. The DNA for the CDR3 is TGCAGTGCTAGGGTCCGACTAGCGGGGTTTGACGCAGATACGCAGTATTTT. It codes for CSARVRLAGFDADTQYF.

The V and J genes are TRBV18 and TRBJ1-3; a weak D match, TRBD1 (5 bases). Trimming left V 3 bases short and J 0 bases short, with 12 bases between. Looked up from germline, CDR1 is KGHSH and CDR2 is LQKENI. There are 16 residues in the CDR3. CDR3 in DNA: TGTGCCAGCTCACCTCAGAAGGGACTCTCTGGAAACACCATATATTTT. Translating gives CASSPQKGLSGNTIYF. The full variable domain, its missing parts supplied by reference TRBV18 and TRBJ1-3, is NAGVMQNPRHLVRRRGQEARLRCSPMKGHSHVYWYRQLPEEGLKFMVYLQKENIIDESGMPKERFSAEFPKEGPSILRIQQVVRGDSAAYFCASSPQKGLSGNTIYFGEGSWLTVV.

Remarks on this clonotype: With a much larger clone just one base away, this may be a read error. V is TRBV29-1 and J is TRBJ1-3, with no clear D. Between the trimmed V and J ends, which lost 3 bases and 0 bases, there was a span of 9 bases. This CDR3 has 14 residues. Germline CDR1 SQVTM, CDR2 ANQGSEA. In DNA, the CDR3 is TGCAGCGTTGATTCTAGTCGCTCTGGAAACACCATATATTTT. It codes for CSVDSSRSGNTIYF.

In this sample, this clonotype turned up a few times. V usage is TRBV5-5 and J usage is TRBJ1-5; D ambiguous. V lost 4 bases and J lost 7, with 21 bases in between. Per the germline V gene, CDR1 is SGHKS and CDR2 is YYEKEE (reference sequence). The CDR3 is made up of 16 amino acids. CDR3 sequence reads: CASSPSGVVVNQPQHF. CDR3 bases: TGTGCCAGCAGCCCCTCGGGAGTCGTAGTAAACCAGCCCCAGCATTTT.